The 5 T cell receptor beta chains below were found in one sample sequenced in a study of somatic mutations in cytotoxic T cells in rheumatoid arthritis. Libraries were prepared by immunoSEQ multiplex PCR; TCRdb keeps only in-frame clonotypes and omits some of them. The table lists under 13,000 clones, around 80% of them singletons. Source material: CD8+ T cells sorted from blood. The receptors were gathered from an adult with rheumatoid arthritis.

This chain uses TRBV25-1 with TRBJ2-2, with TRBD2 matching over 8 bases. Germline trimming cut 4 bases from V and 6 bases from J; bases unmatched to any gene: 10. The V gene's germline CDR1 is MGHDK and CDR2 SYGVNS. This CDR3 contains 16 residues. The CDR3 DNA follows: TGTGCCAGCAGTGGCAAGCGCGGGGGGTTCTCCGGGGAGCTGTTTTTT. Its protein is CASSGKRGGFSGELFF.

This chain uses TRBV7-9 with TRBJ2-5, with a weak D call TRBD2 (5 bases). Germline CDR1 is SEHNR and CDR2 is FQNEAQ (reference sequence). This CDR3 has 14 residues. Trimming cost V 5 bases and J 2 bases, with 12 bases left between them. This chain's CDR3 is CASSPLSGQETQYF. The CDR3 DNA is TGTGCCAGCAGCCCCCTGTCGGGACAAGAGACCCAGTACTTC.

This clone was observed once. The CDR3 bases are TGTGCCAGCAGTAACCGGGCCCTACTTCTCTACTATGGCTACACCTTC. Its protein is CASSNRALLLYYGYTF. The chain has TRBV13 and TRBJ1-2; no clear D. The CDR3 spans 16 residues. Trimming cost V 6 bases and J 3 bases, with 20 bases left between them. Germline V gene sequence: CDR1 PRHDT, CDR2 FYEKMQ (reference sequence).

This sequence joins TRBV5-1 and TRBJ1-2, with a tentative D call TRBD1 (5 bases). The V gene's germline CDR1 is SGHRS and CDR2 YFSETQ. Trimming took off 4 bases at V and 0 bases at J, with 13 bases between the two ends. The CDR3 runs to 15 residues. Here the CDR3 DNA reads TGCGCCAGCAGCGGGGGAGACCGGGCTAACTATGGCTACACCTTC. It specifies CASSGGDRANYGYTF.

This chain joins TRBV4-3 and TRBJ2-7; TRBD1 matches 10 bases. Germline assignment: CDR1 LGHNA and CDR2 YSLEER. The CDR3 spans 16 residues. V lost 4 bases and J lost 2; bases outside the gene matches: 8. The CDR3 DNA is TGCGCCAGCAGCCCTTCTGGGACAGGGGAAACCTACGAGCAGTACTTC. Translating gives CASSPSGTGETYEQYF.